The present TCR beta chain was sequenced within a study of early T cells in non-severe SARS-CoV-2 infection (dated by TCRdb to about 2021). For the wider study: TCR sequencing used bulk RNA from unsorted whole blood, so alpha and beta chains could not be paired. Study-wide conclusions, independent of this receptor: VDJdb matching was skewed toward anti-spike CD8 responses, so virus-specific expansions were likely underestimated and private and CD4 specificities were missed.

This clonotype has at least ten counts. What antigen it recognizes has not been identified. One base away there is no much larger clone; base qualities are not given. The protocol used for the library was 5' RACE. Sequencing was performed on a NextSeq 500. Unique molecular identifiers were attached to individual cDNA molecules in the TCR library protocol so that sequencing error and PCR bias could be corrected. TCR alpha and beta chains were both sequenced, and the abundances of alpha and beta sequences in each sample were closely correlated with each other. The authors' pipeline ran thus. Decombinator V4 was used to annotate TCR sequences for V gene, J gene and CDR3. Expanded TCRs were defined as changing significantly between any two time points under a Poisson model with p below 0.0001. TCR abundances were normalised to the total number of TCRs sequenced per sample and were expressed as counts per million. TRAV1-2 paired with TRAJ12, TRAJ20 or TRAJ33 defined MAIT TCRs, while TRAV10 paired with TRAJ18 defined iNKT TCRs. VDJdb, accessed on 1 November 2021, was searched for TCRs annotated for CMV, EBV and SARS-CoV-2, and TCRs annotated for more than one antigen were excluded. TCRdb reran the public reads through fastp at Q25 and MiXCR, keeping productive beta chains. Merged by CDR3 protein, the rows form single entries marked with the most common genes and DNA. These V and J calls rely on TCRdb rather than the paper's analysis. The sample records 33,000 or so distinct CDR3 sequences, about 5.6% of which are singletons. 7.6% of the sample is taken by the ten largest.

The CDR3, cysteine through phenylalanine, is 18 amino acids long. Of the read, only the CDR3 DNA is kept; its 54 bases are in frame from base 1. After removal of 6 bases from V and 0 bases from J, the junction retains 9 bases not matched to a gene. Per the germline V gene, SNHLY is the CDR1 and FYNNEI is the CDR2. Set within a cohort of healthcare workers in London, UK, this nested case-control study involved weekly PCR testing of nasopharyngeal swabs along with blood sampling. Healthcare workers were enrolled in the week of the UK lockdown, from 23 to 31 March 2020, and were followed every week for up to roughly 15 weeks.

The sample was whole blood. The chain couples TRBV2 to TRBJ2-6, and TRBD1 matches 9 of the central bases. This receptor was identified in an adult who was a healthcare worker with PCR-confirmed SARS-CoV-2 infection or an uninfected control (not recorded which). The CDR3 has the sequence CASRLIGTGFSGANVLTF. The base sequence is TGTGCCAGCAGATTGATTGGGACAGGGTTCTCTGGGGCCAACGTCCTGACTTTC.